Listed here is a single T cell receptor beta chain. Assay: immunoSEQ multiplex PCR; the TCRdb copy retains only in-frame clones and omits some. The table has approximately 160,000 clones, roughly 88% seen once; the top ten hold 3%. This CDR3 comprises 12 residues. Germline V gives CDR1 SQVTM, CDR2 ANQGSEA. The ends were cut back, 2 bases at V and 5 bases at J, with 10 bases in the middle. These data originate in a study of cytotoxic CD8 clonotypes in ibrutinib-treated CLL. Sequencing was performed on PBMCs, taken at disease progression, from a patient treated with ibrutinib. This receptor was taken from a human donor with chronic lymphocytic leukemia. The J gene is TRBJ2-7, the V gene TRBV29-1, with D maybe TRBD1 (5 bases). CDR3 nucleotides: TGCAGCGTTGAAAGTGGGGCGGACGAGCAGTACTTC. Translated, it gives CSVESGADEQYF.